Presented here are 17 T cell receptor beta chains from one specimen sequenced in a study of cytomegalovirus exposure and HLA in healthy donors. With 60 Vbeta and 13 Jbeta primers, the PCR was carried out. Assay: immunoSEQ multiplex PCR; the TCRdb copy retains only in-frame clones and omits some. The repertoire holds about 170,000 clones, 85% seen once, with approximately 2.5% in the top ten. Sequencing input: PBMCs. The source of these receptors is a young man in good health and CMV-seropositive.

The rearrangement uses TRBV5-5 and TRBJ1-5, with D perhaps matching TRBD1 (5 bases). The CDR3 spans 14 residues. Per germline, CDR1 SGHKS and CDR2 YYEKEE (reference sequence). Deletions cut 4 bases from V and 5 bases from J, with 13 bases between. DNA of the CDR3: TGTGCCAGCAGCCCAGTCGGGGGGGATCAGCCCCAGCATTTT. Translated, it gives CASSPVGGDQPQHF.

This chain connects TRBV2 to TRBJ2-5; 8 bases fit TRBD2. The last part of the DNA fits TRBJ2-7 better; the J call may be wrong. The germline V gene has CDR1 SNHLY and CDR2 FYNNEI. The CDR3 has 15 amino acids. As DNA, the CDR3 is TGTGCCAGCAGCGTTGAACCGGGACTAGTCTACGAGCAGTACTTC. Translated: CASSVEPGLVYEQYF.

In DNA form, the CDR3 reads TGTGCCAGCAGCTACTACGGGGGGTCCGCGGGGACAGATACGCAGTATTTT. Protein product: CASSYYGGSAGTDTQYF. The chain combines TRBV11-2 with TRBJ2-3; 7 nucleotides agree with TRBD2. The CDR3 sequence is 17 residues long. In germline, CDR1 is SGHAT, CDR2 FQNNGV. The V segment lost 4 bases and the J segment 3 bases; nucleotides outside the gene matches: 13. Based on the CDR3 plus reference TRBV11-2 and TRBJ2-3, the full variable domain is EAGVAQSPRYKIIEKRQSVAFWCNPISGHATLYWYQQILGQGPKLLIQFQNNGVVDDSQLPKDRFSAERLKGVDSTLKIQPAKLEDSAVYLCASSYYGGSAGTDTQYFGPGTRLTVL.

This chain connects TRBV7-3 to TRBJ2-3; D possibly corresponds to TRBD2 (6 bases). V was clipped by 4 bases and J by 5 bases, with 10 bases between them. This CDR3 is built from 13 residues. CDR1 SGHTA and CDR2 FQGTGA come from the germline V gene. The CDR3 is CASSYGGIDTQYF. The CDR3 DNA reads as TGTGCCAGCAGCTATGGGGGGATAGATACGCAGTATTTT. Full variable domain (outside the CDR3, taken from reference TRBV7-3 and TRBJ2-3): GAGVSQTPSNKVTEKGKYVELRCDPISGHTALYWYRQSLGQGPEFLIYFQGTGAADDSGLPNDRFFAVRPEGSVSTLKIQRTERGDSAVYLCASSYGGIDTQYFGPGTRLTVL.

This clone was seen just once. The chain uses TRBV5-1 and TRBJ2-5; the match to TRBD2 covers 12 bases. Germline values: CDR1 SGHRS, CDR2 YFSETQ. This CDR3 is 17 amino acids long. V gave up 2 bases and J gave up 0 bases; unmatched junction bases: 5. This chain's CDR3 is CASSFGTSGSYQETQYF. CDR3 in DNA: TGCGCCAGCAGCTTCGGGACTAGCGGGTCGTACCAAGAGACCCAGTACTTC. Full variable domain (outside the CDR3, taken from reference TRBV5-1 and TRBJ2-5): KAGVTQTPRYLIKTRGQQVTLSCSPISGHRSVSWYQQTPGQGLQFLFEYFSETQRNKGNFPGRFSGRQFSNSRSEMNVSTLELGDSALYLCASSFGTSGSYQETQYFGPGTRLLVL.

V gene TRBV11-3 combines with J gene TRBJ1-1; D gene ambiguous. Per the germline V gene, CDR1 is SGHNT and CDR2 is YENEEA. Trimming left V 0 bases short and J 4 bases short, with 9 bases between. This CDR3 is 14 amino acids long. CDR3 sequence: CASSLDWPSTEAFF. In DNA, the CDR3 is TGTGCCAGCAGCTTAGACTGGCCCAGCACTGAAGCTTTCTTT. Variable domain in full (rest from reference TRBV11-3 and TRBJ1-1): EAGVVQSPRYKIIEKKQPVAFWCNPISGHNTLYWYLQNLGQGPELLIRYENEEAVDDSQLPKDRFSAERLKGVDSTLKIQPAELGDSAVYLCASSLDWPSTEAFFGQGTRLTVV.

Worth noting for this clone: Mismatch with germline at one junction end may stem from a read error. In DNA, the CDR3 is TGTTCCAGCAGCGTTATGGGGAGTAGGGATGAAAAACTGTTTTTT. Protein: CSSSVMGSRDEKLFF. This chain uses TRBV7-9 with TRBJ1-4; D uncertain. Germline-derived CDR1 and CDR2 are SEHNR and FQNEAQ (reference sequence). CDR3 length: 15 residues. The variable domain in full, with the rest retrieved from reference TRBV7-9 and TRBJ1-4, is DTGVSQNPRHKITKRGQNVTFRCDPISEHNRLYWYRQTLGQGPEFLTYFQNEAQLEKSRLLSDRFSAERPKGSFSTLEIQRTEQGDSAMYLCSSSVMGSRDEKLFFGSGTQLSVL.

Here the CDR3 reads CASSSRIYRADSGNTIYF. CDR3 DNA sequence: TGTGCCAGTAGCTCCCGGATTTACAGGGCCGACTCTGGAAACACCATATATTTT. The chain employs TRBV19 and TRBJ1-3; the D gene is possibly TRBD1 (6 bases). With 6 bases removed from V and 0 bases from J, the gap between germline ends came to 21 bases. The germline gives CDR1 LNHDA, CDR2 SQIVND (reference sequence). This CDR3 has 18 residues.

The gene calls are TRBV30 and TRBJ1-2; 7 nucleotides align to TRBD1. From germline, CDR1 is GTSNPN and CDR2 SVGIG (reference sequence). This CDR3 has 11 residues. Trimming removed 2 bases from V and 8 bases from J; junction bases left unmatched: 2. The CDR3 DNA follows: TGTGCCTGGAGTCAAGGGGGCGGCTACACCTTC. It is translated as CAWSQGGGYTF.

The chain combines TRBV5-1 with TRBJ2-2; 8 nucleotides agree with TRBD2. The junction had 9 bases not matched to a gene; V was cut back by 4 bases and J by 7 bases. The CDR3 has 15 amino acids. Germline V gene sequence: CDR1 SGHRS, CDR2 YFSETQ. This CDR3 reads CASSQLAGMDGELFF. CDR3 coding DNA: TGCGCCAGCAGCCAGTTAGCGGGAATGGACGGGGAGCTGTTTTTT. Looking up the rest from reference TRBV5-1 and TRBJ2-2 gives the full variable domain: KAGVTQTPRYLIKTRGQQVTLSCSPISGHRSVSWYQQTPGQGLQFLFEYFSETQRNKGNFPGRFSGRQFSNSRSEMNVSTLELGDSALYLCASSQLAGMDGELFFGEGSRLTVL.

V is TRBV7-8 and J is TRBJ2-7, with 7 bases fitting TRBD2. In germline, CDR1 is SGHVS, CDR2 FQNEAQ. This CDR3 contains 15 residues. The V gene end was trimmed by 5 bases and the J gene end by 2 bases; junction bases not matched to a gene: 9. In DNA form, the CDR3 reads TGTGCCAGCAGCACCCAAGCTAGCGGCCCCTACGAGCAGTACGTC. This translates into CASSTQASGPYEQYV.

To note about this clone: One junction end does not reproduce the germline sequence, and a read error may be involved. The chain recombines TRBV7-9 with TRBJ2-5, with 7 bases identical to TRBD1. The CDR3 contains 15 residues. Germline CDR1 reads SEHNR; CDR2 reads FQNEAQ (reference sequence). The CDR3 spells CSSSSTRGTGETQYF. The CDR3 DNA sequence: TGTTCCAGCAGCTCGACCAGGGGGACCGGGGAGACCCAGTACTTC.

The CDR3 sequence: CAISLQGARETQYF. DNA for the CDR3: TGTGCCATCAGCCTACAGGGGGCTCGGGAGACCCAGTACTTC. The chain is built from TRBV10-3 and TRBJ2-5; TRBD1 matches at 9 bases. Looked up from germline, CDR1 is ENHRY and CDR2 is SYGVKD. J gave up 5 bases and V 6 bases, and 7 bases lay outside the gene matches. CDR3 length equals 14 residues.

This chain links TRBV9 with TRBJ1-2, with D perhaps TRBD1 (5 bases). Trimming took off 1 base at V and 3 bases at J, with 13 bases between the two ends. The CDR3 covers 15 residues. Germline V gives CDR1 SGDLS, CDR2 YYNGEE. The CDR3: CASSVIPGGDYGYTF. In DNA form, the CDR3 reads TGTGCCAGCAGCGTAATCCCGGGGGGTGACTATGGCTACACCTTC. Full variable domain (remainder filled in from reference TRBV9 and TRBJ1-2): DSGVTQTPKHLITATGQRVTLRCSPRSGDLSVYWYQQSLDQGLQFLIQYYNGEERAKGNILERFSAQQFPDLHSELNLSSLELGDSALYFCASSVIPGGDYGYTFGSGTRLTVV.

The chain uses TRBV7-9 and TRBJ1-5; 10 nucleotides line up with TRBD1. The CDR3 has 15 amino acids. Germline CDR1 and CDR2: SEHNR and FQNEAQ (reference sequence). The junction had 8 bases not matched to a gene; V was cut back by 3 bases and J by 9 bases. CDR3 residues: CASSLGDRGSLPQHF. CDR3 nucleotides: TGTGCCAGCAGCTTGGGGGACAGGGGAAGTCTGCCCCAGCATTTT.

This chain connects TRBV23-1 to TRBJ1-2, with D unresolved. TRBV23-1 is an open reading frame, and its role is uncertain. The V end lost 2 bases, the J end lost 4 bases, and 8 bases lay between the germline ends. CDR3 length: 13 residues. In DNA, the CDR3 is TGCGCCAGCAGTCAAAGTGGCTTCTATGGCTACACCTTC. It codes for CASSQSGFYGYTF.

The chain uses TRBV19 and TRBJ2-7; a possible D gene is TRBD2 (5 bases). Trimming cost V 9 bases and J 5 bases, with 17 bases left between them. CDR1 and CDR2 from the germline V gene are LNHDA and SQIVND (reference sequence). The CDR3 covers 13 residues. CDR3 residues: CARDSDRPHEQYV. CDR3 in DNA: TGTGCCAGGGACTCGGATCGGCCCCACGAGCAGTACGTC.